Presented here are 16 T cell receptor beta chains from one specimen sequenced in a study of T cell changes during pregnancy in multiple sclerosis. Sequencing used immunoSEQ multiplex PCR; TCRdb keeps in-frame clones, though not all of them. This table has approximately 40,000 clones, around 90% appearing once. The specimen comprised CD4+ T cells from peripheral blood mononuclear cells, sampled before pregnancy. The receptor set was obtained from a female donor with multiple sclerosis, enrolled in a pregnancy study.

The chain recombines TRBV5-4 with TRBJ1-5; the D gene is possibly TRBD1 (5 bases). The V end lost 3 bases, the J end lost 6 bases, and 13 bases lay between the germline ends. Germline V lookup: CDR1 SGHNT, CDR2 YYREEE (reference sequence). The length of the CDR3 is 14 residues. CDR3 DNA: TGTGCCAGCAGCTCCGGTCTCGGGGGTCAGCCCCAGCATTTT. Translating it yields CASSSGLGGQPQHF.

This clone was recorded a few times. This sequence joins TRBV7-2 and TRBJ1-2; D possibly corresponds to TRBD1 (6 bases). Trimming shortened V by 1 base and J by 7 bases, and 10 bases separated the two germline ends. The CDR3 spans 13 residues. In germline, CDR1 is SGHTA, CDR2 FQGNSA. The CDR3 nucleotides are TGTGCCAGCAGCTTAGGAGGGGGGGGTGGCTACACCTTC. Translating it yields CASSLGGGGGYTF.

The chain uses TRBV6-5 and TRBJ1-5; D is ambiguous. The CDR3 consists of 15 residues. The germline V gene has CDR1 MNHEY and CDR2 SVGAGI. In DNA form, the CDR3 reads TGTGCAACGACACCCCGGTTGACTAGCAATCAGCCCCAGCATTTT. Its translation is CATTPRLTSNQPQHF.

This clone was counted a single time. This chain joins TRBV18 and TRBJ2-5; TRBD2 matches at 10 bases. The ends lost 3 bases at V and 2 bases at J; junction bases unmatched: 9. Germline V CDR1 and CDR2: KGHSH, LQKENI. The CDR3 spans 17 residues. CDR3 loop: CASSPGLAGAFQETQYF. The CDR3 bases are TGTGCCAGCTCACCTGGGCTAGCGGGGGCCTTTCAAGAGACCCAGTACTTC.

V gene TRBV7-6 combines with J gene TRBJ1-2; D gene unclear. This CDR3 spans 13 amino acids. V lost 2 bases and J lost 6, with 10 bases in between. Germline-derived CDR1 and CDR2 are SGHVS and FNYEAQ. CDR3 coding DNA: TGTGCCAGCAGCTTAACCCCCGGGGATGGCTACACCTTC. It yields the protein CASSLTPGDGYTF.

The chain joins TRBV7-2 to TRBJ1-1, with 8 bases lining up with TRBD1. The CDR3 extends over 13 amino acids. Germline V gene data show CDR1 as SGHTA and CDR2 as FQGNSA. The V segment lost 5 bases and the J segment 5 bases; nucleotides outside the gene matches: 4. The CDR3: CASSQDRVTEAFF. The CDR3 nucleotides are TGTGCCAGCAGCCAGGACAGGGTTACTGAAGCTTTCTTT.

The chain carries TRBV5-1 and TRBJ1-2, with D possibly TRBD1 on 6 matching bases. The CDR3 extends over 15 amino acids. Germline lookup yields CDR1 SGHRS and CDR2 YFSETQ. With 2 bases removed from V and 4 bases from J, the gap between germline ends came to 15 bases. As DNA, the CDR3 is TGCGCCAGCAGCTTTATTGCAGGGGAAGGCTATGGCTACACCTTC. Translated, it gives CASSFIAGEGYGYTF.

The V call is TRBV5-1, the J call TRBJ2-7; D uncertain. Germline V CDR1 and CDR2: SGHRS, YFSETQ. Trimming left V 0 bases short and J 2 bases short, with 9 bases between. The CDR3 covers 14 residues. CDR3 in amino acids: CASSLALATYEQYF. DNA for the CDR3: TGCGCCAGCAGCTTGGCGTTAGCCACCTACGAGCAGTACTTC.

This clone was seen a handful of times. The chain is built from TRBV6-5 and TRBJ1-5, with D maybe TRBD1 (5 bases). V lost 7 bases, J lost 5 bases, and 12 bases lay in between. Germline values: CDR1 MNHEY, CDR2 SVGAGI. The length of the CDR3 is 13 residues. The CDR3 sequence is CASTQGWDQPQHF. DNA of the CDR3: TGTGCCAGCACCCAGGGTTGGGATCAGCCCCAGCATTTT.

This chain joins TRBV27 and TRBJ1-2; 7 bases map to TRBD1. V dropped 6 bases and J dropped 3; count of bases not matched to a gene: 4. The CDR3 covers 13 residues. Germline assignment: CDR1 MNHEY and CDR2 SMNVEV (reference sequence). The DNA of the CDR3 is TGTGCCAGCAGCCGGGACAGTTACTATGGCTACACCTTC. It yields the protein CASSRDSYYGYTF.

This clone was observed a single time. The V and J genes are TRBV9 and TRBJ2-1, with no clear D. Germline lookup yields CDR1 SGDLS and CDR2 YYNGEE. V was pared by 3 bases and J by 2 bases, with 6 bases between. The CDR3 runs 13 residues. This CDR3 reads CASSGDTYNEQFF. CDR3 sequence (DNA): TGTGCCAGCAGCGGTGACACCTACAATGAGCAGTTCTTC.

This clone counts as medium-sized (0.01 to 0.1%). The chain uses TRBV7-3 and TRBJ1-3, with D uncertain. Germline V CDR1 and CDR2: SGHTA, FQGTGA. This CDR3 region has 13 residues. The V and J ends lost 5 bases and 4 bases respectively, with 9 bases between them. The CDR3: CASSPSEGNTIYF. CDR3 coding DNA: TGTGCCAGCAGCCCCTCTGAGGGAAACACCATATATTTT.

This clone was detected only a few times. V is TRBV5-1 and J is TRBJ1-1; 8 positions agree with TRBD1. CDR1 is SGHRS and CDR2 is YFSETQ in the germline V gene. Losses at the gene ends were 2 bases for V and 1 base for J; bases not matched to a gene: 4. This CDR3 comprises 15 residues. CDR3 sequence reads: CASSFLTGANTEAFF. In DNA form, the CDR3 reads TGCGCCAGCAGCTTCTTGACAGGGGCGAACACTGAAGCTTTCTTT. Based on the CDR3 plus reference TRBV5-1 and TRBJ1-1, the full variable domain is KAGVTQTPRYLIKTRGQQVTLSCSPISGHRSVSWYQQTPGQGLQFLFEYFSETQRNKGNFPGRFSGRQFSNSRSEMNVSTLELGDSALYLCASSFLTGANTEAFFGQGTRLTVV.

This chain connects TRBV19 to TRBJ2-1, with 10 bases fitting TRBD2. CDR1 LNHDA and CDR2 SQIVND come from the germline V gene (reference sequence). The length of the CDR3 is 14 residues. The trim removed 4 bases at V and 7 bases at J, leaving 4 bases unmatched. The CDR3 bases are TGTGCCAGTAGTACCCTAGCGGGGGTGAATGAGCAGTTCTTC. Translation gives CASSTLAGVNEQFF.

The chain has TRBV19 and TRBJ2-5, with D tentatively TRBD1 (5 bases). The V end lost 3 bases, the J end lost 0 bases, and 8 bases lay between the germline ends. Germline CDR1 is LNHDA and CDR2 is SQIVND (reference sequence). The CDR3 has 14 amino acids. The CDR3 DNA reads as TGTGCCAGTAGTATCCGACAGAACCAAGAGACCCAGTACTTC. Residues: CASSIRQNQETQYF.

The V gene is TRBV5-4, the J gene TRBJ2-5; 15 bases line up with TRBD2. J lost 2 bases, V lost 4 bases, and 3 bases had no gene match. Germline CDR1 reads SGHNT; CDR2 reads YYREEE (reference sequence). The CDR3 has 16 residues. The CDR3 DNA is TGTGCCAGCAGCCGTGGGACTAGCGGGGGGCAAGAGACCCAGTACTTC. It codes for CASSRGTSGGQETQYF.